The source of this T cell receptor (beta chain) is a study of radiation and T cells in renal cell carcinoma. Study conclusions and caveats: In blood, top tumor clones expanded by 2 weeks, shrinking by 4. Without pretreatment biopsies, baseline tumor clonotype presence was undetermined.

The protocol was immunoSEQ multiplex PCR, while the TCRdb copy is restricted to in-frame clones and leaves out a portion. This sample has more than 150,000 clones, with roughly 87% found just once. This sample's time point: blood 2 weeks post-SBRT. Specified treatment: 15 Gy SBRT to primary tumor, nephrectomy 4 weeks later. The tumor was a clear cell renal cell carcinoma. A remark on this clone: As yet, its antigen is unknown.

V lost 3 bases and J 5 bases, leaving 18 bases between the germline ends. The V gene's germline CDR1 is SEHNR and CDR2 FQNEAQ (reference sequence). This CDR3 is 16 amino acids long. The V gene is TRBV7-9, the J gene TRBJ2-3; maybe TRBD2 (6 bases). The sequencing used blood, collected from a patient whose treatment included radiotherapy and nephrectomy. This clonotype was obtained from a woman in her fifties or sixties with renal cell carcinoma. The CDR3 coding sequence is TGTGCCAGCAGCTTCACCGGGACTGGGGTGAAAGATACGCAGTATTTT. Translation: CASSFTGTGVKDTQYF.